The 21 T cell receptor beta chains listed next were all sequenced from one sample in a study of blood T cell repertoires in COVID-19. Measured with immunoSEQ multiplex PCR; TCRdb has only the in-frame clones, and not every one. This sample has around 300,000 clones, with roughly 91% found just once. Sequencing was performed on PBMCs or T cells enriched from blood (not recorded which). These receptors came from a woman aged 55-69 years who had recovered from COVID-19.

The CDR3 loop reads CASSEGHRDSPLHF. The DNA of the CDR3 is TGTGCCAGCAGTGAAGGCCACCGGGATTCACCCCTCCACTTT. This chain joins TRBV2 and TRBJ1-6; no clear D gene. Trimming stripped 1 base from V and 8 bases from J, with 9 bases between. This CDR3 spans 14 amino acids. The germline V gene has CDR1 SNHLY and CDR2 FYNNEI.

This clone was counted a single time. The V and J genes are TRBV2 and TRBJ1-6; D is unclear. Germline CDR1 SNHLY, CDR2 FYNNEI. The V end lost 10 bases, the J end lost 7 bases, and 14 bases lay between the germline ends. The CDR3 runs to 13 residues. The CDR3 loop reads CATKLQPNSPLHF. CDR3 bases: TGTGCCACCAAGTTACAACCAAATTCACCCCTCCACTTT.

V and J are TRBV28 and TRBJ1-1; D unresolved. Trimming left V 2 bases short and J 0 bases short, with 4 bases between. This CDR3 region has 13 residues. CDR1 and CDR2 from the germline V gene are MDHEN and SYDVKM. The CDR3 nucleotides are TGTGCCAGCAGTTTAGCAGTGAACACTGAAGCTTTCTTT. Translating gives CASSLAVNTEAFF.

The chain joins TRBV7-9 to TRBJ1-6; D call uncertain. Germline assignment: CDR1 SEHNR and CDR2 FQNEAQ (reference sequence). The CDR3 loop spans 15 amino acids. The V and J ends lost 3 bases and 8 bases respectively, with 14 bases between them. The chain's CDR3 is CASSFEVGGDSPLHF. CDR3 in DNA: TGTGCCAGCAGCTTTGAAGTAGGAGGCGATTCACCCCTCCACTTT.

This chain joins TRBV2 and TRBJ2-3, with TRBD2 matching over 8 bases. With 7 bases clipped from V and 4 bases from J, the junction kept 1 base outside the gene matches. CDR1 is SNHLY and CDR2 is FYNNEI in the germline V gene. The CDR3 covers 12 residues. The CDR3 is CASTGGSDTQYF. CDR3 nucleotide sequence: TGTGCCAGCACGGGGGGGTCAGATACGCAGTATTTT.

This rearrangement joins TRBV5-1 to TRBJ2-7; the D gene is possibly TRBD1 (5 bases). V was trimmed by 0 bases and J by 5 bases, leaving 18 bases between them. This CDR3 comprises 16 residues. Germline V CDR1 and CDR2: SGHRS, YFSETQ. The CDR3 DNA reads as TGCGCCAGCAGCTTGGATTTAGGGGTCCCCTACGACGAGCAGTACTTC. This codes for CASSLDLGVPYDEQYF.

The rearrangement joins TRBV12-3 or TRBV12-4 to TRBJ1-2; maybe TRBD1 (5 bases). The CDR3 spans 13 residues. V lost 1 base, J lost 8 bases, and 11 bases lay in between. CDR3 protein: CASSLGSGDGYTF. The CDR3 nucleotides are TGTGCCAGCAGTTTAGGTTCGGGGGACGGCTACACCTTC.

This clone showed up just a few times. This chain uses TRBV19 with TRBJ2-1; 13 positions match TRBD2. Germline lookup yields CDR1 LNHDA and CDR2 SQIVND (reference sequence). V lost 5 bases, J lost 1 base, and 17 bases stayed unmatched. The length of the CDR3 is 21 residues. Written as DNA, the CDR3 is TGTGCCAGTAGTCCTGGACCGGGACTAGCGGGAAAGGGGAGGTCCTACAATGAGCAGTTCTTC. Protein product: CASSPGPGLAGKGRSYNEQFF.

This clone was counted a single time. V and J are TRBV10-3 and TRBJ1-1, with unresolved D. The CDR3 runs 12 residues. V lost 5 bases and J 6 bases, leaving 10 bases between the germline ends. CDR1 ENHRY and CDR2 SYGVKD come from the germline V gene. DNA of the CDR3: TGTGCCATCAGTCACTCGATGGCTGAAGCTTTCTTT. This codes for CAISHSMAEAFF.

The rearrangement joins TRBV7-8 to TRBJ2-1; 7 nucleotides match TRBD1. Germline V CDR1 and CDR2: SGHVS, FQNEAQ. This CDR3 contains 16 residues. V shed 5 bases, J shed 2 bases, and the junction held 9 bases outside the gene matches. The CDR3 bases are TGTGCCAGCAGCGCCAGACAGGGTGCCCCCTACAATGAGCAGTTCTTC. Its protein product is CASSARQGAPYNEQFF. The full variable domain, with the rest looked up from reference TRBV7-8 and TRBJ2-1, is GAGVSQSPRYKVAKRGQDVALRCDPISGHVSLFWYQQALGQGPEFLTYFQNEAQLDKSGLPSDRFFAERPEGSVSTLKIQRTQQEDSAVYLCASSARQGAPYNEQFFGPGTRLTVL.

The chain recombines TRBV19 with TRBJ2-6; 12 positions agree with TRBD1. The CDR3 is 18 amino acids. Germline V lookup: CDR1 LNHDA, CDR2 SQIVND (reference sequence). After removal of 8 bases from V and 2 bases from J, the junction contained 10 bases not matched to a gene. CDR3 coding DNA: TGTGCCAGTGGGACAGGGGGCCTCTGGGTTGCTGGGGCCAACGTCCTGACTTTC. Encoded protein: CASGTGGLWVAGANVLTF.

The DNA of the CDR3 is TGTGCCAGCAGACTAGGTTCTGAGCTGTTTTTT. It specifies CASRLGSELFF. This sequence joins TRBV12-3 or TRBV12-4 and TRBJ2-2; D may be TRBD2 (5 bases). This CDR3 comprises 11 residues. V gave up 6 bases and J gave up 11 bases, with 10 bases separating them.

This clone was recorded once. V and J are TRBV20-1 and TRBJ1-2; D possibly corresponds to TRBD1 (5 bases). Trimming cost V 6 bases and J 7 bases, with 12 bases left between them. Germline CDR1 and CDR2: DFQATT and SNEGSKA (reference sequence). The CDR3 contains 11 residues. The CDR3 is CSADSTLGYTF. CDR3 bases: TGCAGTGCCGACAGTACTCTTGGCTACACCTTC.

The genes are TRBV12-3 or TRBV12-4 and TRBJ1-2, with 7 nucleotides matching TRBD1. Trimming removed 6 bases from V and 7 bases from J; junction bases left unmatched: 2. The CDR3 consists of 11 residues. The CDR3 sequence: CASRTGRGYTF. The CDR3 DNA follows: TGTGCCAGCAGGACAGGGCGTGGCTACACCTTC.

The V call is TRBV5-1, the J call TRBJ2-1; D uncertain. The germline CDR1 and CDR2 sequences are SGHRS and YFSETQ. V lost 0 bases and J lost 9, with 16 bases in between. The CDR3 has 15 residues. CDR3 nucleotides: TGCGCCAGCAGCTTGGGATCTGGGTGGAGCGTTGAGCAGTTCTTC. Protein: CASSLGSGWSVEQFF.

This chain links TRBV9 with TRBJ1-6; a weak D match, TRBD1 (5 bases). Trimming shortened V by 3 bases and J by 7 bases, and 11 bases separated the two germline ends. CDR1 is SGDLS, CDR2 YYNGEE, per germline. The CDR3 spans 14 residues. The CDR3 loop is CASSELGGNSPLHF. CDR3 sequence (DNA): TGTGCCAGCAGCGAACTCGGGGGAAATTCACCCCTCCACTTT.

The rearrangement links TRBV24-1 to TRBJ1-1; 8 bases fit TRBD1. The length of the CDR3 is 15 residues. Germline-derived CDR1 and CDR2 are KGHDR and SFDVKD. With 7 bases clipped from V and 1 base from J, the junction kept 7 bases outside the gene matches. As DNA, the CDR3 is TGTGCCACCAGAGGACAGGGAACTTCGAACACTGAAGCTTTCTTT. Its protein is CATRGQGTSNTEAFF.

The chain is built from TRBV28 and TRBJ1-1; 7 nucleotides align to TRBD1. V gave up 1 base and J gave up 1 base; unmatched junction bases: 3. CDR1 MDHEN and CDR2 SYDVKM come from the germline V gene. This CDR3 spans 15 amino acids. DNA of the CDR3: TGTGCCAGCAGTTTATTTCCAGGGGGGAACACTGAAGCTTTCTTT. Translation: CASSLFPGGNTEAFF.

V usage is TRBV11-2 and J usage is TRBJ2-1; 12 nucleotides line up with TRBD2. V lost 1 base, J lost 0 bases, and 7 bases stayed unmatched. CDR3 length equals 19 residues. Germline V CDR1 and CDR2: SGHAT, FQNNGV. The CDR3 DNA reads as TGTGCCAGCAGCTTAGTGGCTAGCGGGGGGGTAGGCTCCTACAATGAGCAGTTCTTC. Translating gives CASSLVASGGVGSYNEQFF.

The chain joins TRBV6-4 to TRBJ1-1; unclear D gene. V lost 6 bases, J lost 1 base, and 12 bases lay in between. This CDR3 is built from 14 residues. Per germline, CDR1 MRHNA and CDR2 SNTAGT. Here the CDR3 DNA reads TGTGCCAGCAGAAGATCGCAAGCGAACACTGAAGCTTTCTTT. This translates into CASRRSQANTEAFF.

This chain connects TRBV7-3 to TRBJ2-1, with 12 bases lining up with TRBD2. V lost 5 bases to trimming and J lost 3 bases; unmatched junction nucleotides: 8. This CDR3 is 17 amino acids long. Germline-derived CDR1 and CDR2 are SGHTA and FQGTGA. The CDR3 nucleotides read TGTGCCAGCAGCCCCCTCGGGACTAGCGGGCTCTACAATGAGCAGTTCTTC. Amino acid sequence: CASSPLGTSGLYNEQFF.